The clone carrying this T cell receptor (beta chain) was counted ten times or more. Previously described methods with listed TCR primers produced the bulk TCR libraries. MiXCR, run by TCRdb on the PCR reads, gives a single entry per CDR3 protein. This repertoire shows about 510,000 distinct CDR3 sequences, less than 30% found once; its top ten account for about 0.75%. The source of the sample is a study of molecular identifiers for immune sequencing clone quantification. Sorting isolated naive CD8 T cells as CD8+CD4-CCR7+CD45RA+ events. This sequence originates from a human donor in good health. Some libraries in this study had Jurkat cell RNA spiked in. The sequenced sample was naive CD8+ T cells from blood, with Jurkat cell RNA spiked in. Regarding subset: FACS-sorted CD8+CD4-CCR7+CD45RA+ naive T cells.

The CDR3 DNA sequence: TGTGCCAGCAGTTTATCCTCTGAAGGGGGTTACGAGCAGTACTTC. The encoded protein is CASSLSSEGGYEQYF. This sequence joins TRBV12-3 or TRBV12-4 and TRBJ2-7; maybe TRBD1 (6 bases). V shed 2 bases and J shed 4 bases, with 15 bases lying between them. CDR3 size: 15 residues.